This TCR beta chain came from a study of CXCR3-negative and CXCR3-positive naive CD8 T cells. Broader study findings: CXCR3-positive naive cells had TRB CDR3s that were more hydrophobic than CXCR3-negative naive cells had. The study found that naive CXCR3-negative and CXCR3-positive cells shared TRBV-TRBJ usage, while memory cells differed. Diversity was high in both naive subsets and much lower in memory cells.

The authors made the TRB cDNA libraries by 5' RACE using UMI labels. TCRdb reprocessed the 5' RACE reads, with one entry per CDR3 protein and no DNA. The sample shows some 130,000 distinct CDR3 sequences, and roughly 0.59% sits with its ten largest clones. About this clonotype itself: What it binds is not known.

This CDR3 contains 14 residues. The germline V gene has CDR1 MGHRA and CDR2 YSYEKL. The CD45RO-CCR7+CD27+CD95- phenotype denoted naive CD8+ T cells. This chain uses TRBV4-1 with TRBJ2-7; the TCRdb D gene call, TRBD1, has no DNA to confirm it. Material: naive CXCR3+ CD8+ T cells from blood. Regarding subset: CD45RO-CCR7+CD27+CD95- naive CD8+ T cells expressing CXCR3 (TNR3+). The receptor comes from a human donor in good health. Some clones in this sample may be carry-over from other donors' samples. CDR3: CASSHVNGATEQYF.